This T cell receptor beta chain originates from a study of molecular identifiers for immune sequencing clone quantification. Study summary: Naive CD8 cell RNA, from 20,000 or 100,000 cells, was split five ways in replicates, with four sequenced.

Of note for this clonotype: Its antigen is not identified. Lacking the conserved final phenylalanine or tryptophan, this CDR3 likely reflects a read error.

Study results and limitations: Detecting spiked Jurkat TCR RNA from one cell among approximately 1 million naive cells was reportedly possible.

TCR libraries were built in bulk with a published protocol and specific TCR primers. TCRdb re-called the PCR reads with MiXCR, one entry per CDR3 protein. Here the sample spans hundreds of thousands of distinct CDR3 sequences, roughly a fifth being singletons. A CD8+CD4-CCR7+CD45RA+ gate was used to sort naive CD8 T cells. This CDR3 comprises 15 residues. The chain links TRBV12-3 or TRBV12-4 to TRBJ2-3; D is unresolved. The sequenced sample consisted of naive CD8+ T cells from blood, with Jurkat cell RNA spiked in. Specified subset: FACS-sorted CD8+CD4-CCR7+CD45RA+ naive T cells. The receptor was derived from a human donor in good health. Some libraries in this study had Jurkat cell RNA spiked in. CDR3 protein: CVSSSGDKSTDTQYL. In DNA, the CDR3 is TGTGTCAGCAGTTCTGGAGACAAAAGCACAGATACGCAGTATCTT.